Listed below are T cell receptor beta chains from one sample, sequenced in a study of technical replicates of blood from a few donors. The assay was immunoSEQ multiplex PCR, and TCRdb's table has in-frame clones only and misses some. The sample has more than 70,000 clones, 75% to 95% seen once. The sequencing input was T cells isolated from PBMCs. The receptors were sampled from a human donor in good health. Both conserved end residues are part of each CDR3. Each record gives: V gene, D gene, clone size, J gene, CDR3 DNA, CDR3 protein. A D gene is named only where the DNA matches it firmly. Size tells how often a clone was seen (once, few, many) or the class of an expanded clone, and some rows leave it out.

v_call: TRBV4-1; d_call: NA; clone_size: once; j_call: TRBJ2-3; cdr3_nt: TGCGCCAGCAGCCAAGTTGGGCCAGATACGCAGTATTTT; cdr3_aa: CASSQVGPDTQYF
v_call: TRBV18; d_call: NA; clone_size: NA; j_call: TRBJ2-7; cdr3_nt: TGTGCCAGCTCACTTGGACTCACCTACGAGCAGTACTTC; cdr3_aa: CASSLGLTYEQYF
v_call: TRBV11-3; d_call: NA; clone_size: NA; j_call: TRBJ2-5; cdr3_nt: TGTGCCAGCAGCCCTACGGACAGCGCGGGCGAGACCCAGTACTTC; cdr3_aa: CASSPTDSAGETQYF
v_call: TRBV5-1; d_call: NA; clone_size: NA; j_call: TRBJ2-5; cdr3_nt: TGCGCCAGCAGCGTCATGCCGGGACTGGGAGAAGAGACCCAGTACTTC; cdr3_aa: CASSVMPGLGEETQYF
v_call: TRBV28; d_call: NA; clone_size: NA; j_call: TRBJ1-5; cdr3_nt: TGTGCCAGCAGCTCACCTTCACTCCTCCGACCCCGGGCAGGGTATAATCAGCCCCAGCATTTT; cdr3_aa: CASSSPSLLRPRAGYNQPQHF
v_call: TRBV11-1; d_call: TRBD1; clone_size: once; j_call: TRBJ1-2; cdr3_nt: TGTGCCAGCAGTTGGGACAGGGCAAGAGGCTACACCTTC; cdr3_aa: CASSWDRARGYTF
v_call: TRBV25-1; d_call: NA; clone_size: NA; j_call: TRBJ2-3; cdr3_nt: TGTGCCAGCAGTGACCGACCCCTAGGATCAGATACGCAGTATTTT; cdr3_aa: CASSDRPLGSDTQYF
v_call: TRBV5-1; d_call: TRBD2; clone_size: NA; j_call: TRBJ2-5; cdr3_nt: TGCGCCAGCAGCACGGGACTAGCGGGGAGATACCAAGAGACCCAGTACTTC; cdr3_aa: CASSTGLAGRYQETQYF
v_call: TRBV5-1; d_call: NA; clone_size: NA; j_call: TRBJ2-7; cdr3_nt: TGCGCCAGCAGGCCAAACCGACAGCGAGCCTACGAGCAGTACTTC; cdr3_aa: CASRPNRQRAYEQYF
v_call: TRBV7-9; d_call: NA; clone_size: NA; j_call: TRBJ1-3; cdr3_nt: TGTGCCAGCAGCTTTGTCGGTTCAGGGGTCCCCTCTGGAAACACCATATATTTT; cdr3_aa: CASSFVGSGVPSGNTIYF
v_call: TRBV25-1; d_call: NA; clone_size: NA; j_call: TRBJ1-1; cdr3_nt: TGTGCCAGCAGTGCGGCAGGGAAGTCCAACACTGAAGCTTTCTTT; cdr3_aa: CASSAAGKSNTEAFF
v_call: TRBV29-1; d_call: NA; clone_size: NA; j_call: TRBJ2-3; cdr3_nt: TGCAGCGAGGCCGGGACTCTTACAGATACGCAGTATTTT; cdr3_aa: CSEAGTLTDTQYF
v_call: TRBV5-4; d_call: TRBD2; clone_size: NA; j_call: TRBJ2-5; cdr3_nt: TGTGCCAGCAGCCACGACGGGGGGGAGACCCAGTACTTC; cdr3_aa: CASSHDGGETQYF
v_call: TRBV6-1; d_call: NA; clone_size: NA; j_call: TRBJ1-5; cdr3_nt: TGTGCCAGCAGACTGGGCTGGGAGAGCAATCAGCCCCAGCATTTT; cdr3_aa: CASRLGWESNQPQHF
v_call: TRBV18; d_call: NA; clone_size: NA; j_call: TRBJ1-5; cdr3_nt: TGTGCCAGCTCACCCGAGATTTCCAGGGATCAGCCCCAGCATTTT; cdr3_aa: CASSPEISRDQPQHF
v_call: TRBV5-4; d_call: TRBD1; clone_size: NA; j_call: TRBJ2-1; cdr3_nt: TGTGCCAGCAGCTTGTCATCCTGGGACAGCTCCTACAATGAGCAGTTCTTC; cdr3_aa: CASSLSSWDSSYNEQFF
v_call: TRBV19; d_call: NA; clone_size: NA; j_call: TRBJ2-7; cdr3_nt: TGTGCCAGTAGTATAGTAGGGAGCGAAACCGAGCAGTACTTC; cdr3_aa: CASSIVGSETEQYF
v_call: TRBV9; d_call: NA; clone_size: NA; j_call: TRBJ2-1; cdr3_nt: TGTGCCAGCAGCGACTATGGGGAGCAGTTCTTC; cdr3_aa: CASSDYGEQFF
v_call: TRBV28; d_call: NA; clone_size: NA; j_call: TRBJ2-5; cdr3_nt: TGTGCCAGCAGTTCGACGACAGCCCTCCAAGAGACCCAGTACTTC; cdr3_aa: CASSSTTALQETQYF
v_call: TRBV7-2; d_call: TRBD1; clone_size: NA; j_call: TRBJ1-5; cdr3_nt: TGTGCCAGCAGCTTAGATTTTTGGACAGGGGGCCTTGGGCCCCAGCATTTT; cdr3_aa: CASSLDFWTGGLGPQHF
v_call: TRBV9; d_call: TRBD2; clone_size: NA; j_call: TRBJ2-5; cdr3_nt: TGTGCCAGCAGCCTAGGATCTTCGCGGGGGGCCGGGGAGACCCAGTACTTC; cdr3_aa: CASSLGSSRGAGETQYF
v_call: TRBV9; d_call: TRBD1; clone_size: once; j_call: TRBJ1-1; cdr3_nt: TGTGCCAGCAGCGCCTGGGACAGCTCAAACACTGAAGCTTTCTTT; cdr3_aa: CASSAWDSSNTEAFF
v_call: TRBV6-1; d_call: NA; clone_size: NA; j_call: TRBJ1-4; cdr3_nt: TGTGCCAGCAGTGAAGCGCGGGGGCCCGATGAAAAACTGTTTTTT; cdr3_aa: CASSEARGPDEKLFF
v_call: TRBV7-9; d_call: NA; clone_size: NA; j_call: TRBJ2-7; cdr3_nt: TGTGCCAGCAGCTTAGTCGGGGAGCAGTACTTC; cdr3_aa: CASSLVGEQYF
v_call: TRBV18; d_call: TRBD1; clone_size: NA; j_call: TRBJ1-4; cdr3_nt: TGTGCCAGCTCTACAGGGGGGGCTGAAAAACTGTTTTTT; cdr3_aa: CASSTGGAEKLFF
v_call: TRBV2; d_call: TRBD1; clone_size: NA; j_call: TRBJ2-3; cdr3_nt: TGTGCCAGCAGTCACGGGACAGGGCCCACAGATACGCAGTATTTT; cdr3_aa: CASSHGTGPTDTQYF
v_call: TRBV19; d_call: TRBD1; clone_size: NA; j_call: TRBJ1-4; cdr3_nt: TGTGCCAGTAGTCCACAAATGGCAGGGGGCCGGGAAAAACTGTTTTTT; cdr3_aa: CASSPQMAGGREKLFF
v_call: TRBV19; d_call: NA; clone_size: NA; j_call: TRBJ2-3; cdr3_nt: TGTGCCAGTAGTATTCGCAGTTTCAGCACAGATACGCAGTATTTT; cdr3_aa: CASSIRSFSTDTQYF
v_call: TRBV27; d_call: NA; clone_size: once; j_call: TRBJ1-3; cdr3_nt: TGTGCCAGCAGTTTAGCCCCGGGACTCATAAACACCATATATTTT; cdr3_aa: CASSLAPGLINTIYF
v_call: TRBV27; d_call: TRBD1; clone_size: NA; j_call: TRBJ1-6; cdr3_nt: TGTGCCAGCAGAATTATGGGACAGGGTGGTTCACCCCTCCACTTT; cdr3_aa: CASRIMGQGGSPLHF
v_call: TRBV9; d_call: TRBD1; clone_size: NA; j_call: TRBJ1-2; cdr3_nt: TGTGCCAGCAGCGGACGAGGGGGCGGGTATGGCTACACCTTC; cdr3_aa: CASSGRGGGYGYTF
v_call: TRBV19; d_call: TRBD1; clone_size: NA; j_call: TRBJ1-1; cdr3_nt: TGTGCCAGTAGCCAGGGGGTTGGAACTGAAGCTTTCTTT; cdr3_aa: CASSQGVGTEAFF
v_call: TRBV5-4; d_call: TRBD2; clone_size: NA; j_call: TRBJ2-2; cdr3_nt: TGTGCCAGCAGCTTGGGAGTAGCGGGAACCGGGGAGCTGTTTTTT; cdr3_aa: CASSLGVAGTGELFF
v_call: TRBV5-6; d_call: TRBD1; clone_size: NA; j_call: TRBJ2-7; cdr3_nt: TGTGCCAGCAGCTTGGCTGGGACAGGAACGGGGGAGCAGTACTTC; cdr3_aa: CASSLAGTGTGEQYF
v_call: TRBV7-8; d_call: NA; clone_size: NA; j_call: TRBJ2-7; cdr3_nt: TGTGCCAGCAGCCTGTCGGTCGGGGGTAGTTATGTCCACGAGCAGTACTTC; cdr3_aa: CASSLSVGGSYVHEQYF
v_call: TRBV7-8; d_call: NA; clone_size: NA; j_call: TRBJ1-5; cdr3_nt: TGTGCCAGCACCCTCCTCGGGGGGTGGGGAAATCAGCCCCAGCATTTT; cdr3_aa: CASTLLGGWGNQPQHF
v_call: TRBV4-1; d_call: NA; clone_size: few; j_call: TRBJ1-1; cdr3_nt: TGCGCCAGCAGCCAACCAAGACGGAGCAACACTGAAGCTTTCTTT; cdr3_aa: CASSQPRRSNTEAFF
v_call: TRBV11-3; d_call: NA; clone_size: NA; j_call: TRBJ1-1; cdr3_nt: TGTGCCAGCAGCTTAGTAAAATGGGGCTTACACACTGAAGCTTTCTTT; cdr3_aa: CASSLVKWGLHTEAFF
v_call: TRBV30; d_call: NA; clone_size: NA; j_call: TRBJ1-4; cdr3_nt: TGTGCCTGGAGTGTACTCCTACGGCAGGGGATAGGGACTAATGAAAAACTGTTTTTT; cdr3_aa: CAWSVLLRQGIGTNEKLFF
v_call: TRBV13; d_call: NA; clone_size: NA; j_call: TRBJ2-7; cdr3_nt: TGTGCCAGCAGCTCAGTCAGGGATGGGATCTACGAGCAGTACTTC; cdr3_aa: CASSSVRDGIYEQYF
v_call: TRBV5-1; d_call: NA; clone_size: NA; j_call: TRBJ1-2; cdr3_nt: TGCGCCAGCAGCTTGGACCCAGCTAACTATGGCTACACCTTC; cdr3_aa: CASSLDPANYGYTF
v_call: TRBV28; d_call: NA; clone_size: NA; j_call: TRBJ2-7; cdr3_nt: TGTGCCAGCCGAGACGGGACACTAACCTACGAGCAGTACTTC; cdr3_aa: CASRDGTLTYEQYF
v_call: TRBV4-1; d_call: NA; clone_size: NA; j_call: TRBJ2-5; cdr3_nt: TGCGCCAGTGCAGGGGTGGTGGGAGAGACCCAGTACTTC; cdr3_aa: CASAGVVGETQYF
v_call: TRBV14; d_call: TRBD2; clone_size: NA; j_call: TRBJ2-5; cdr3_nt: TGTGCCAGCAGCCAATCCGGGACTAGGTGGAGGGAGCTCGTGACGTACTTC; cdr3_aa: CASSQSGTRWRELVTYF
v_call: TRBV6-5; d_call: NA; clone_size: NA; j_call: TRBJ2-6; cdr3_nt: TGTGCCAGCAGGTCAACATCTGGGGCCAACGTCCTGACTTTC; cdr3_aa: CASRSTSGANVLTF
v_call: TRBV25-1; d_call: NA; clone_size: NA; j_call: TRBJ1-2; cdr3_nt: TGTGCCAGCAGTGACGGTGGATGGGGGGGGGCCTATGGCTACACCTTC; cdr3_aa: CASSDGGWGGAYGYTF
v_call: TRBV11-2; d_call: TRBD2; clone_size: NA; j_call: TRBJ2-7; cdr3_nt: TGTGCCACCTCACGGGGGGGACAACTTTACGAGCAGTACTTC; cdr3_aa: CATSRGGQLYEQYF
v_call: TRBV7-9; d_call: TRBD1; clone_size: NA; j_call: TRBJ2-2; cdr3_nt: TGTGCCAGCAGACGCGTCGGGACAGGGCCCGGGGAGCTGTTTTTT; cdr3_aa: CASRRVGTGPGELFF
v_call: TRBV4-1; d_call: NA; clone_size: few; j_call: TRBJ1-1; cdr3_nt: TGCGCCAGCAGCCAAGATCAAACAGGTCCTTACAGGAACACTGAAGCTTTCTTT; cdr3_aa: CASSQDQTGPYRNTEAFF
v_call: TRBV10-3; d_call: NA; clone_size: NA; j_call: TRBJ2-2; cdr3_nt: TGTGCCATCAGTGGACTACCGAACACCGGGGAGCTGTTTTTT; cdr3_aa: CAISGLPNTGELFF
v_call: TRBV29-1; d_call: NA; clone_size: NA; j_call: TRBJ1-2; cdr3_nt: TGCAGCGTTGGATTCAGGGGACGCAACTATGGCTACACCTTC; cdr3_aa: CSVGFRGRNYGYTF
v_call: TRBV28; d_call: TRBD2; clone_size: NA; j_call: TRBJ2-2; cdr3_nt: TGTGCCAGCAGTTGGGGAGGGGTGGCCGGGGAGCTGTTTTTT; cdr3_aa: CASSWGGVAGELFF
v_call: TRBV4-1; d_call: TRBD2; clone_size: NA; j_call: TRBJ2-1; cdr3_nt: TGCGCCAGCAGCTTACGACTAGCGGGGGAATGGGTGGATGAGCAGTTCTTC; cdr3_aa: CASSLRLAGEWVDEQFF
v_call: TRBV18; d_call: NA; clone_size: NA; j_call: TRBJ1-2; cdr3_nt: TGTGCCAGCTCACCAACTTCAGGCAGCCAGGCCTACTATGGCTACACCTTC; cdr3_aa: CASSPTSGSQAYYGYTF